The following is a TCR beta chain sequence with its context. No antigen is known for it. The data were taken from a study of cytomegalovirus exposure and HLA in healthy donors. Researchers ran the PCR with 60 Vbeta and 13 Jbeta primers. TCRdb keeps only in-frame clones here, not all; method: immunoSEQ multiplex PCR. The sample lists some 150,000 clones, 80% seen once, with 4% to 5% in the top ten. General study findings and limits: Some V segments (TRBV6-2 and TRBV6-3 among them) were excluded as indistinguishable. A few of the chains that were CMV-associated were confirmed in vitro to be specific for CMV antigens. Later analysis showed most CMV-associated TCR beta chains appearing HLA-restricted.

V shed 0 bases, J shed 4 bases, and the junction held 3 bases outside the gene matches. This CDR3 has 15 amino acids. Germline-derived CDR1 and CDR2 are SGHNT and YYREEE (reference sequence). The clonotype was recovered from a man aged 25-45 years in good health and CMV-seronegative. The rearrangement links TRBV5-4 to TRBJ2-1; 8 bases fit TRBD2. Material: PBMCs. For the CDR3, the DNA is TGTGCCAGCAGCTTGGACGCGGGAGGTTACAATGAGCAGTTCTTC. Translated, it gives CASSLDAGGYNEQFF. Combining the CDR3 with reference TRBV5-4 and TRBJ2-1 gives the whole variable domain ETGVTQSPTHLIKTRGQQVTLRCSSQSGHNTVSWYQQALGQGPQFIFQYYREEENGRGNFPPRFSGLQFPNYSSELNVNALELDDSALYLCASSLDAGGYNEQFFGPGTRLTVL.